The 18 T cell receptor beta chains below were found in one sample sequenced in a study of OX40 agonist ivuxolimab in advanced cancers. Assay used: immunoSEQ multiplex PCR; TCRdb lists only in-frame clones, some missing. The sample consists of 65,000 to 90,000 clones, approximately 90% of them appearing once. The material sequenced was CD4+ or CD8+ T cells sorted from blood, taken in a trial of the OX40 agonist ivuxolimab. The receptors here all came from an adult with an advanced solid tumor such as melanoma, head and neck, liver or kidney cancer.

The sample holds one count of this clone. J is TRBJ2-1 and V is TRBV7-9; possible D gene TRBD2, 5 bases. The V gene's germline CDR1 is SEHNR and CDR2 FQNEAQ (reference sequence). The CDR3 covers 14 residues. The ends were cut back, 3 bases at V and 4 bases at J, with 10 bases in the middle. CDR3 protein: CASSFMAGYNEQFF. The CDR3 coding sequence is TGTGCCAGCAGCTTTATGGCGGGTTACAATGAGCAGTTCTTC.

This chain joins TRBV5-1 and TRBJ2-1, with D maybe TRBD1 (5 bases). The CDR3 covers 16 residues. Per the germline V gene, CDR1 is SGHRS and CDR2 is YFSETQ. Trimming pared 2 bases from V and 0 bases from J, leaving 12 bases between. The CDR3 spells CASSFGADISYNEQFF. CDR3 bases: TGCGCCAGCAGCTTTGGGGCGGACATCTCCTACAATGAGCAGTTCTTC.

The chain carries TRBV2 and TRBJ2-3; TRBD2 matches 9 bases. Trimming took 6 bases from V and 4 from J; bases not matched to a gene: 11. The germline V gene encodes CDR1 SNHLY and CDR2 FYNNEI. The CDR3 sequence is 16 residues long. CDR3 residues: CASRRRSSGSADTQYF. CDR3 sequence (DNA): TGTGCCAGCAGGAGGAGGAGTAGCGGGAGTGCAGATACGCAGTATTTT.

The chain couples TRBV5-6 to TRBJ1-3; D might be TRBD1 (5 bases). V was pared by 2 bases and J by 2 bases, with 8 bases between. The CDR3 has 14 residues. Per the germline V gene, CDR1 is SGHDT and CDR2 is YYEEEE. The CDR3 DNA reads TGTGCCAGCAGCTTAAGGGACGCTGGAAACACCATATATTTT. Amino acids: CASSLRDAGNTIYF.

The genes are TRBV4-1 and TRBJ1-3; no clear D gene. CDR3 length: 16 residues. In germline, CDR1 is MGHRA, CDR2 YSYEKL. Trimming took 4 bases from V and 0 from J, leaving 13 bases between them. CDR3 DNA: TGCGCCAGCAGCCTTCAGCCGGAGAGCTCTGGAAACACCATATATTTT. This translates into CASSLQPESSGNTIYF.

The chain combines TRBV5-4 with TRBJ1-1; no clear D gene. Trimming removed 0 bases at V and 0 bases at J, with 6 bases between. This CDR3 is 14 amino acids long. Germline V lookup: CDR1 SGHNT, CDR2 YYREEE (reference sequence). CDR3 DNA sequence: TGTGCCAGCAGCTTGGTTAGTGTGAACACTGAAGCTTTCTTT. Its translation: CASSLVSVNTEAFF.

This chain joins TRBV27 and TRBJ1-4, with D unresolved. The ends were cut back, 2 bases at V and 8 bases at J, with 12 bases in the middle. CDR3 length: 14 residues. Germline V gene sequence: CDR1 MNHEY, CDR2 SMNVEV (reference sequence). The CDR3 bases are TGTGCCAGCAGTTTAATGGCCGCCAGCGAAAAACTGTTTTTT. Protein: CASSLMAASEKLFF.

The V gene is TRBV15, the J gene TRBJ2-3; no clear D. From germline, CDR1 is LNHNV and CDR2 YYDKDF (reference sequence). There are 13 residues in the CDR3. The germline V and J ends were trimmed by 3 bases and 6 bases, with 10 bases remaining between them. CDR3 coding DNA: TGTGCCACCAGCAGGGACCCTAGGGATACGCAGTATTTT. Protein sequence: CATSRDPRDTQYF.

The V call is TRBV29-1, the J call TRBJ2-7, with D perhaps matching TRBD1 (6 bases). The CDR3 is 13 amino acids. Germline-derived CDR1 and CDR2 are SQVTM and ANQGSEA. Deletions cut 4 bases from V and 0 bases from J, with 10 bases between. In DNA form, the CDR3 reads TGCAGCGTTGTAGGGACACCCTCCTACGAGCAGTACTTC. Protein sequence: CSVVGTPSYEQYF.

This chain uses TRBV5-1 with TRBJ2-1, with TRBD2 matching over 8 bases. This CDR3 comprises 16 residues. V was clipped by 4 bases and J by 0 bases; unmatched bases: 6. The germline gives CDR1 SGHRS, CDR2 YFSETQ. CDR3 sequence: CASSETSGYSYNEQFF. In nucleotides, the CDR3 is TGCGCCAGCAGCGAAACTAGCGGTTACTCCTACAATGAGCAGTTCTTC.

The chain combines TRBV5-5 with TRBJ1-1, with D maybe TRBD1 (6 bases). Germline values: CDR1 SGHKS, CDR2 YYEKEE (reference sequence). The CDR3 length is 14 residues. V was clipped by 6 bases and J by 0 bases, with 12 bases between them. CDR3 sequence reads: CASTLQGLNTEAFF. CDR3 bases: TGTGCCAGCACCCTACAGGGACTGAACACTGAAGCTTTCTTT.

The rearrangement joins TRBV30 to TRBJ1-3; D unresolved. Germline V gene sequence: CDR1 GTSNPN, CDR2 SVGIG (reference sequence). Trimming took 0 bases from V and 6 from J, leaving 6 bases between them. The CDR3 is 12 amino acids. CDR3 nucleotide sequence: TGTGCCTGGAGTGTACATGTAAACACCATATATTTT. Protein: CAWSVHVNTIYF.

This chain joins TRBV29-1 and TRBJ2-1, with D maybe TRBD2 (5 bases). The ends were cut back, 0 bases at V and 7 bases at J, with 16 bases in the middle. The germline V gene has CDR1 SQVTM and CDR2 ANQGSEA. This CDR3 contains 15 residues. This CDR3 reads CSVEEPGLAWNEQFF. The CDR3 bases are TGCAGCGTTGAAGAGCCCGGACTTGCATGGAATGAGCAGTTCTTC.

J is TRBJ1-1 and V is TRBV5-1; D call uncertain. CDR3 size: 15 residues. V lost 0 bases and J lost 2, with 11 bases in between. Per germline, CDR1 SGHRS and CDR2 YFSETQ. CDR3 sequence (DNA): TGCGCCAGCAGCTTGGCTCAGACCTATAACACTGAAGCTTTCTTT. Protein: CASSLAQTYNTEAFF.

J is TRBJ1-5 and V is TRBV5-1; D is unresolved. The CDR3 totals 15 residues. V lost 1 base and J 0 bases, leaving 8 bases between the germline ends. Germline CDR1 SGHRS, CDR2 YFSETQ. In DNA form, the CDR3 reads TGCGCCAGCAGCTTGTCCGGATCTAGCAATCAGCCCCAGCATTTT. This gives the protein CASSLSGSSNQPQHF.

The V call is TRBV9, the J call TRBJ1-1, with unresolved D. CDR1 is SGDLS, CDR2 YYNGEE, per germline. Trimming left V 4 bases short and J 3 bases short, with 10 bases between. This CDR3 is 13 amino acids long. In nucleotides, the CDR3 is TGTGCCAGCAGCCCCCCTTGGGACACTGAAGCTTTCTTT. It is translated as CASSPPWDTEAFF.

This chain uses TRBV11-3 with TRBJ2-7; perhaps D is TRBD1 or TRBD2 (5 bases each). V lost 4 bases to trimming and J lost 3 bases, with 22 bases between them. This CDR3 is built from 17 residues. The V gene's germline CDR1 is SGHNT and CDR2 YENEEA. As DNA, the CDR3 is TGTGCCAGCAGCTCCGGGGCGGGTCTTCTCAAAGGCTACGAGCAGTACTTC. It translates to CASSSGAGLLKGYEQYF.

The V gene is TRBV2, the J gene TRBJ2-5; 12 nucleotides match TRBD2. This CDR3 is built from 15 residues. Germline CDR1 SNHLY, CDR2 FYNNEI. The ends lost 2 bases at V and 5 bases at J; junction bases unmatched: 3. The CDR3, as DNA: TGTGCCAGCAGTGAACGGACTAGCGGGATCGAGACCCAGTACTTC. Translated, it gives CASSERTSGIETQYF. The full variable domain, in which reference TRBV2 and TRBJ2-5 provide the parts outside the CDR3, is EPEVTQTPSHQVTQMGQEVILRCVPISNHLYFYWYRQILGQKVEFLVSFYNNEISEKSEIFDDQFSVERPDGSNFTLKIRSTKLEDSAMYFCASSERTSGIETQYFGPGTRLLVL.